These 4 T cell receptor beta chains originate from one sample sequenced in a study of T cell responses to AZD1222 COVID-19 vaccine. Some clones are missing from TCRdb's copy, which holds only in-frame ones; the method was immunoSEQ multiplex PCR. Among roughly 140,000 clones listed, 75% to 90% were seen once. The input for sequencing was peripheral blood, taken 28 days after the second AZD1222 dose. The receptors stem from an adult who received the AZD1222 COVID-19 vaccine.

The DNA for the CDR3 is TGTGCCTGGAGTCTTGGCAGGGGGCTTGGCCAGCCCCAGCATTTT. It encodes CAWSLGRGLGQPQHF. This chain uses TRBV30 with TRBJ1-5; 8 nucleotides agree with TRBD1. Germline trimming cut 2 bases from V and 7 bases from J; bases unmatched to any gene: 10. The germline V gene encodes CDR1 GTSNPN and CDR2 SVGIG (reference sequence). This CDR3 region has 15 residues.

The rearrangement uses TRBV5-1 and TRBJ1-2; 8 bases agree with TRBD1. Germline V CDR1 and CDR2: SGHRS, YFSETQ. Trimming removed 6 bases from V and 2 bases from J; junction bases left unmatched: 6. The CDR3 sequence is 14 residues long. CDR3 protein: CASTPGTGNYGYTF. CDR3 nucleotides: TGCGCCAGCACCCCGGGGACAGGAAACTATGGCTACACCTTC.

The chain combines TRBV27 with TRBJ1-3; D unresolved. The CDR3 loop spans 14 amino acids. Per germline, CDR1 MNHEY and CDR2 SMNVEV (reference sequence). The V end lost 1 base, the J end lost 3 bases, and 7 bases lay between the germline ends. The CDR3 nucleotides are TGTGCCAGCAGTTTATATGGGCTTGGAAACACCATATATTTT. Protein: CASSLYGLGNTIYF.

The table lists this clone with a count of one. CDR3 nucleotide sequence: TGTGCCTGGAGTGCAGGGTTGCGGGAGCAGTTCTTC. Protein product: CAWSAGLREQFF. The chain couples TRBV30 to TRBJ2-1; weak D call: TRBD1 (5 bases). The CDR3 consists of 12 residues. Germline CDR1 reads GTSNPN; CDR2 reads SVGIG (reference sequence). Trimming took 1 base from V and 10 from J, leaving 11 bases between them.